The clone carrying this T cell receptor beta chain was counted a single time. Being one base from a much bigger clone, this may be a read error. The CDR3 totals 13 residues. Germline CDR1 reads KGHDR; CDR2 reads SFDVKD. These data are taken from a study of T cells in Graves' hyperthyroidism and ophthalmopathy. Hyperthyroidism had been newly diagnosed in patients aged 18 to 65, and its duration was under 2 months. A patient was excluded if there was uncontrolled infection, other autoimmune disease, pregnancy or lactation. What was amplified from RNA transcripts were TCR beta CDR3 regions. A first-round RT-PCR of the TCR CDR3 used the HTBI primer set. MiXCR, applied by TCRdb to the multiplex PCR reads, yields one record per CDR3 protein. The repertoire consists of some 760,000 distinct CDR3 sequences, with 11% to 15% occurring once and the leading ten covering roughly a tenth.

The sequence was collected from a woman between 18 and 30 years old with Graves' hyperthyroidism. The chain couples TRBV24-1 to TRBJ2-1, with unresolved D. The J call is in doubt because the DNA end fits TRBJ2-7 better. Sequenced sample: blood. The CDR3 sequence is CATSDPLNNEQYF. The CDR3, as DNA: TGTGCCACCAGTGACCCCCTCAACAATGAGCAGTACTTC.